The 30 T cell receptor beta chains below come from one sample, sequenced in a study of identical twins (dated by TCRdb to 2016 to 2017). The library was made by 5' RACE. Sequencing was performed on an Illumina HiSeq 2000. Using fastp trimming at Q25 and MiXCR clonotype assembly, TCRdb reanalyzed the public sequencing data and kept in-frame beta chains. Each entry merges the rows of one CDR3 protein and shows their most common DNA and genes. The sample table records approximately 670,000 distinct CDR3 sequences; around 6% of these occur just once. In total, the top ten clones hold under 2% of the sample. The sequenced sample consisted of naive T cells sorted from blood. Interpreted using the paper, the cell subset or site label stands for: cells isolated with a human naive T-cell isolation kit. These receptors were collected from a man in his late teens or twenties in good health.

This clonotype was picked up a small number of times. The rearrangement links TRBV19 to TRBJ2-1; 7 bases agree with TRBD1. This CDR3 comprises 14 residues. The germline CDR1 and CDR2 sequences are LNHDA and SQIVND (reference sequence). With V trimmed by 3 bases and J by 10 bases, 9 bases remained unmatched. CDR3 nucleotides: TGTGCCAGTAGTATTGATCTTTTGGGACAGGAGCAGTTCTTC. This encodes CASSIDLLGQEQFF.

At least ten counts were recorded for this clonotype. The V call is TRBV3-1, the J call TRBJ2-7, with unresolved D. CDR3 length: 14 residues. Trimming removed 0 bases at V and 0 bases at J, with 6 bases between. Looked up from germline, CDR1 is LGHDT and CDR2 is YNNKEL (reference sequence). The CDR3 sequence is CASSQDPTSYEQYV. The CDR3, as DNA: TGTGCCAGCAGCCAAGATCCCACCTCCTACGAGCAGTACGTC.

This clonotype showed up just a few times. The chain links TRBV20-1 to TRBJ2-7; TRBD1 might be the D (6 bases). The V and J ends lost 6 bases and 2 bases respectively, with 17 bases between them. This CDR3 has 14 amino acids. Germline values: CDR1 DFQATT, CDR2 SNEGSKA (reference sequence). CDR3 amino acids: CSAVSRDTAYEQYF. As DNA, the CDR3 is TGCAGTGCGGTAAGCCGGGACACGGCCTACGAGCAGTACTTC.

This clonotype has ten or more counts. The chain employs TRBV20-1 and TRBJ2-1; 7 nucleotides line up with TRBD2. The CDR3 is 15 amino acids. V gave up 6 bases and J gave up 7 bases; unmatched junction bases: 15. Germline V lookup: CDR1 DFQATT, CDR2 SNEGSKA (reference sequence). The CDR3 nucleotides read TGCAGTGCCCGGGGGGACTGGAGAGAGGAAAATGAGCAGTTCTTC. It translates to CSARGDWREENEQFF.

This clonotype has more than one count but fewer than ten. This rearrangement joins TRBV11-2 to TRBJ1-3, with D hard to call. The V end was cut by 2 bases, the J end by 0 bases, with 14 bases between. The CDR3 extends over 17 amino acids. CDR1 is SGHAT, CDR2 FQNNGV, per germline. The CDR3 is CASSLNLDGDSGNTIYF. DNA for the CDR3: TGTGCCAGCAGCTTAAACCTGGACGGTGACTCTGGAAACACCATATATTTT.

This clonotype was detected ten times or more. This rearrangement joins TRBV29-1 to TRBJ2-3; perhaps TRBD1 as D (5 bases). V was clipped by 8 bases and J by 4 bases, with 16 bases between them. This CDR3 is built from 13 residues. The germline V gene encodes CDR1 SQVTM and CDR2 ANQGSEA. The CDR3 reads CSFIRVKSDTQYF. In DNA form, the CDR3 reads TGCAGCTTCATCAGGGTCAAGTCAGATACGCAGTATTTT.

At least ten counts were recorded for this clonotype. The rearrangement uses TRBV5-1 and TRBJ1-2; D is unresolved. The CDR3 is made up of 13 amino acids. V was shortened by 5 bases and J by 3 bases, with 11 bases between the two germline ends. From germline, CDR1 is SGHRS and CDR2 YFSETQ. CDR3: CASRMGMDYGYTF. The CDR3 DNA reads TGCGCCAGCAGGATGGGGATGGACTATGGCTACACCTTC.

This clonotype was observed a few times. The chain is built from TRBV14 and TRBJ2-6; TRBD1 matches at 7 bases. Trimming cost V 5 bases and J 0 bases; bases outside gene matches: 10. This CDR3 spans 18 amino acids. The germline V gene has CDR1 SGHDN and CDR2 FVKESK. The CDR3: CASSAGRDRYSGANVLTF. The CDR3 DNA follows: TGTGCCAGCAGCGCAGGCCGGGACAGATACTCTGGGGCCAACGTCCTGACTTTC. Looking up the rest from reference TRBV14 and TRBJ2-6 gives the full variable domain: EAGVTQFPSHSVIEKGQTVTLRCDPISGHDNLYWYRRVMGKEIKFLLHFVKESKQDESGMPNNRFLAERTGGTYSTLKVQPAELEDSGVYFCASSAGRDRYSGANVLTFGAGSRLTVL.

In this sample, this clonotype turned up many times. V and J are TRBV24-1 and TRBJ2-5, with 11 bases matching TRBD2. V was pared by 4 bases and J by 5 bases, with 14 bases of the junction left unmatched. Germline CDR1 and CDR2: KGHDR and SFDVKD. This CDR3 spans 18 amino acids. The CDR3 region is CATSDPSSGLAAGETQYF. The CDR3 DNA reads TGTGCCACCAGTGACCCCTCCTCGGGACTAGCGGCCGGGGAGACCCAGTACTTC.

The chain is built from TRBV14 and TRBJ2-1; TRBD2 might be the D (5 bases). Germline V gives CDR1 SGHDN, CDR2 FVKESK. V was cut by 1 base and J by 0 bases, with 13 bases left in between. The CDR3 loop spans 17 amino acids. The chain's CDR3 is CASSQGPTRSSYNEQFF. CDR3 DNA sequence: TGTGCCAGCAGCCAAGGGCCTACTAGAAGCTCCTACAATGAGCAGTTCTTC.

The chain employs TRBV7-9 and TRBJ2-7, with TRBD2 matching 8 bases. CDR1 and CDR2 from the germline V gene are SEHNR and FQNEAQ (reference sequence). The CDR3 has 16 residues. Trimming cost V 4 bases and J 5 bases; bases outside gene matches: 13. CDR3 sequence: CASSSFLAGPAHEQYF. DNA for the CDR3: TGTGCCAGCAGCTCTTTTTTAGCGGGACCCGCCCACGAGCAGTACTTC.

This clonotype was picked up many times. The genes are TRBV12-3 or TRBV12-4 and TRBJ2-3; 11 bases line up with TRBD2. V lost 6 bases, J lost 5 bases, and 7 bases stayed unmatched. This CDR3 has 15 amino acids. The CDR3 DNA follows: TGTGCCAGCAGGGAGACTAGCGGGAATTTAGATACGCAGTATTTT. Residues: CASRETSGNLDTQYF.

This clonotype was seen ten or more times. This rearrangement joins TRBV5-1 to TRBJ2-3, with D uncertain. This CDR3 has 13 residues. Germline lookup yields CDR1 SGHRS and CDR2 YFSETQ. V gave up 0 bases and J gave up 5 bases, with 7 bases separating them. The DNA of the CDR3 is TGCGCCAGCAGCTTGGCTTATCAAGATACGCAGTATTTT. The encoded protein is CASSLAYQDTQYF.

This clonotype was observed at least ten times. The gene calls are TRBV12-3 or TRBV12-4 and TRBJ2-1; D uncertain. The CDR3 sequence is 13 residues long. V gave up 5 bases and J gave up 5 bases, with 10 bases separating them. CDR3 residues: CASSVGSHNEQFF. The CDR3 DNA is TGTGCCAGCAGTGTAGGTAGCCACAATGAGCAGTTCTTC.

This clonotype was found a few times. V is TRBV24-1 and J is TRBJ2-1, with 8 bases that match TRBD1. This CDR3 comprises 12 residues. Trimming removed 9 bases from V and 9 bases from J; junction bases left unmatched: 6. Germline CDR1 and CDR2: KGHDR and SFDVKD. CDR3 coding DNA: TGTGCCACCGCGGACAGGGTAAGTGAGCAGTTCTTC. Its translation: CATADRVSEQFF.

Ten or more counts support this clonotype. The CDR3 region is CASSPSTGSYNEQFF. The CDR3 DNA follows: TGCGCCAGCAGCCCCTCGACGGGCTCCTACAATGAGCAGTTCTTC. V is TRBV4-3 and J is TRBJ2-1; D not certain. Trimming removed 4 bases at V and 0 bases at J, with 10 bases between. The CDR3 contains 15 residues. Germline lookup yields CDR1 LGHNA and CDR2 YSLEER.

Concerning this clonotype itself: Relative to the germline gene, one junction end is altered; a read error may explain this. The chain is built from TRBV4-2 and TRBJ2-1; D gene unclear. This CDR3 contains 13 residues. CDR1 is LGHNA, CDR2 YNFKEQ, per germline. The CDR3 sequence: CTSSQVSRNEQFF. The CDR3 DNA reads TGTACCAGCAGCCAAGTGTCTCGGAATGAGCAGTTCTTC.

This clonotype has a count of ten or more. This chain links TRBV28 with TRBJ2-3; 8 bases are shared with TRBD1. The germline V gene encodes CDR1 MDHEN and CDR2 SYDVKM. Trimming cost V 5 bases and J 8 bases; bases outside gene matches: 12. The CDR3 consists of 15 residues. The CDR3 spells CASSRDRSGRGTQYF. CDR3 DNA: TGTGCCAGCAGTAGGGACAGGTCTGGGCGAGGTACGCAGTATTTT.

This clonotype was detected only a few times. The chain carries TRBV27 and TRBJ1-6; maybe TRBD1 (6 bases). CDR3 length equals 14 residues. From germline, CDR1 is MNHEY and CDR2 SMNVEV (reference sequence). The V end lost 3 bases, the J end lost 9 bases, and 12 bases lay between the germline ends. CDR3 loop: CASSFQGIGSPLHF. The DNA of the CDR3 is TGTGCCAGCAGTTTTCAGGGGATAGGTTCACCCCTCCACTTT.

The chain recombines TRBV3-1 with TRBJ1-1; 8 bases align to TRBD1. V trimming: 5 bases; J trimming: 1 base; junction bases outside the gene matches: 6. The CDR3 is made up of 15 amino acids. Germline CDR1 reads LGHDT; CDR2 reads YNNKEL (reference sequence). In DNA form, the CDR3 reads TGTGCCAGCAGCTTCGGACAGGGACCGAACACTGAAGCTTTCTTT. It is translated as CASSFGQGPNTEAFF.

The chain employs TRBV7-9 and TRBJ1-6, with a tentative D call TRBD1 (5 bases). V lost 3 bases and J lost 9, with 12 bases in between. The germline V gene has CDR1 SEHNR and CDR2 FQNEAQ (reference sequence). The CDR3 consists of 14 residues. CDR3 DNA sequence: TGTGCCAGCAGCTTGGGACCCACAGGTTCACCCCTCCACTTT. As protein: CASSLGPTGSPLHF.

This clonotype was seen at least ten times. The chain couples TRBV7-6 to TRBJ1-4, with 10 bases aligning to TRBD1. CDR1 is SGHVS, CDR2 FNYEAQ, per germline. After removal of 1 base from V and 7 bases from J, the junction contained 6 bases not matched to a gene. CDR3 length equals 16 residues. The CDR3 coding sequence is TGTGCCAGCAGCTTAGAGACAGGGGGCGTGAGTGAAAAACTGTTTTTT. It yields the protein CASSLETGGVSEKLFF.

This clonotype was recorded a few times. In nucleotides, the CDR3 is TGTGCCAGCAGCTCCTCTAACGGGCTTCAGTATTTT. Translating it yields CASSSSNGLQYF. The chain combines TRBV11-2 with TRBJ2-3; D gene uncertain. V lost 4 bases, J lost 12 bases, and 14 bases lay in between. Germline V gene data show CDR1 as SGHAT and CDR2 as FQNNGV. The CDR3 is made up of 12 amino acids. The whole variable domain, remainder taken from reference TRBV11-2 and TRBJ2-3, is EAGVAQSPRYKIIEKRQSVAFWCNPISGHATLYWYQQILGQGPKLLIQFQNNGVVDDSQLPKDRFSAERLKGVDSTLKIQPAKLEDSAVYLCASSSSNGLQYFGPGTRLTVL.

This chain connects TRBV12-3 or TRBV12-4 to TRBJ2-2; tentative D call: TRBD2 (7 bases). The V end lost 10 bases, the J end lost 6 bases, and 12 bases lay between the germline ends. This CDR3 is 12 amino acids long. The CDR3 spells CATKGGAGELFF. The CDR3 coding sequence is TGTGCCACAAAAGGGGGGGCCGGGGAGCTGTTTTTT.

The chain couples TRBV3-1 to TRBJ2-2, with no clear D. The CDR3 length is 13 residues. Trimming stripped 3 bases from V and 3 bases from J, with 5 bases between. Germline assignment: CDR1 LGHDT and CDR2 YNNKEL (reference sequence). This chain's CDR3 is CASSQAHTGELFF. Here the CDR3 DNA reads TGTGCCAGCAGCCAGGCCCACACCGGGGAGCTGTTTTTT. Full variable domain (missing parts from reference TRBV3-1 and TRBJ2-2): DTAVSQTPKYLVTQMGNDKSIKCEQNLGHDTMYWYKQDSKKFLKIMFSYNNKELIINETVPNRFSPKSPDKAHLNLHINSLELGDSAVYFCASSQAHTGELFFGEGSRLTVL.

This clonotype has ten or more counts. The rearrangement uses TRBV29-1 and TRBJ2-3; D not certain. This CDR3 is built from 12 residues. Trimming pared 5 bases from V and 2 bases from J, leaving 8 bases between. Germline loops: CDR1 SQVTM, CDR2 ANQGSEA. The CDR3 loop is CSVHSPTDTQYF. The CDR3 coding sequence is TGCAGCGTTCACTCGCCCACAGATACGCAGTATTTT.

The chain uses TRBV5-1 and TRBJ2-1; TRBD2 aligns across 9 bases. Germline CDR1 SGHRS, CDR2 YFSETQ. The CDR3 has 16 residues. The V and J ends lost 2 bases and 3 bases, in that order; junction bases with no gene match: 6. CDR3 DNA sequence: TGCGCCAGCAGCTTCGGTCTAGCGGGACTCTACAATGAGCAGTTCTTC. It yields the protein CASSFGLAGLYNEQFF.

The rearrangement links TRBV24-1 to TRBJ2-7; 12 positions match TRBD2. The V segment lost 9 bases and the J segment 2 bases; nucleotides outside the gene matches: 4. The CDR3 runs 14 residues. Germline lookup yields CDR1 KGHDR and CDR2 SFDVKD. In nucleotides, the CDR3 is TGTGCCACCTCGGGACTAGCGGGTCCCTACGAGCAGTACTTC. It translates to CATSGLAGPYEQYF.

This clonotype has more than one count but fewer than ten. The V gene is TRBV6-1, the J gene TRBJ2-7; 8 bases align to TRBD1. V dropped 4 bases and J dropped 3; count of bases not matched to a gene: 5. Germline V gene sequence: CDR1 MNHNS, CDR2 SASEGT. The CDR3 is 14 residues long. CDR3: CASSGTGGFYEQYF. The CDR3 DNA reads TGTGCCAGCAGTGGTACAGGGGGGTTCTACGAGCAGTACTTC.

The rearrangement links TRBV24-1 to TRBJ2-1, with TRBD2 matching over 8 bases. V was pared by 0 bases and J by 10 bases, with 7 bases of the junction left unmatched. The CDR3 spans 15 residues. Germline V gives CDR1 KGHDR, CDR2 SFDVKD. CDR3 region: CATSDLGSGVGEQFF. The DNA for the CDR3 is TGTGCCACCAGTGATTTGGGTAGCGGGGTTGGGGAGCAGTTCTTC.